This T cell receptor beta chain originates from a study of blood T cell repertoires in COVID-19. Study-wide context: Specimens from acute and convalescent COVID-19 originated in the United States, Italy and Spain. Sample material is recorded as cDNA or gDNA derived from T cells, B-cell-depleted T cells, or PBMCs.

Study processing details: Reference gene primer amplification yielded estimated nucleated cell counts. TCRdb keeps only in-frame clones here, not all; method: immunoSEQ multiplex PCR. V and J calls and clone size are as listed in that table; D and trimming were resolved from the DNA. The profile covers under 130,000 clones, with approximately 89% appearing a single time and 17% taken by the ten largest. Per germline, CDR1 SNHLY and CDR2 FYNNEI. The V end lost 6 bases, the J end lost 5 bases, and 16 bases lay between the germline ends. The length of the CDR3 is 14 residues. The rearrangement uses TRBV2 and TRBJ1-1; D call uncertain. The sequenced sample consisted of peripheral blood. This TCR came from an elderly woman in a cohort sampled during active COVID-19. This chain's CDR3 is CASRDYRAGTEAFF. The DNA for the CDR3 is TGTGCCAGCAGGGACTACCGGGCAGGTACTGAAGCTTTCTTT. The full variable domain, with the rest looked up from reference TRBV2 and TRBJ1-1, is EPEVTQTPSHQVTQMGQEVILRCVPISNHLYFYWYRQILGQKVEFLVSFYNNEISEKSEIFDDQFSVERPDGSNFTLKIRSTKLEDSAMYFCASRDYRAGTEAFFGQGTRLTVV.